A selection of T cell receptor beta chains follows, all from one sample in a study of OX40 agonist ivuxolimab in advanced cancers. The repertoire was sequenced with immunoSEQ multiplex PCR; TCRdb's copy has only in-frame clones and lacks some. The data show 65,000 to 75,000 clones, with around 83% seen just once and approximately 2% held by the top ten. This specimen consisted of CD4+ or CD8+ T cells sorted from blood, obtained in a trial of the OX40 agonist ivuxolimab. The receptors originated from an adult with an advanced solid tumor such as melanoma, head and neck, liver or kidney cancer. Each CDR3 is given without its conserved first and last residue. Each record gives: D gene, CDR3 length, J gene, V gene, CDR3 protein. D genes are given only for firm matches.

>TRBD1|16|TRBJ2-3|TRBV4-1
ASSQGGSRGRGRNTQY
>-|13|TRBJ2-2|TRBV5-1
ASSLVAGNTGELF
>-|11|TRBJ2-5|TRBV28
ASSTGRQETQY
>TRBD1|14|TRBJ1-2|TRBV13
ASSLTRTGTYYGYT
>-|12|TRBJ2-7|TRBV5-1
ASSYRDTGREQY
>-|13|TRBJ1-6|TRBV28
ASSPSGELGSPLH
>-|14|TRBJ2-3|TRBV5-1
ASSLGVAGSTDTQY
>TRBD2|16|TRBJ2-2|TRBV5-1
ASSLGGLAVANTGELF
>-|12|TRBJ1-3|TRBV19
ASTRGSFGNTIY
>TRBD1|13|TRBJ2-7|TRBV28
ASNPPDRGPYEQY
>-|15|TRBJ2-7|TRBV6-1
ASSEKIGLGSSYEQY
>-|13|TRBJ2-5|TRBV2
ASSEARTGVWTQY
>-|11|TRBJ1-1|TRBV9
ASSVEARTEAF
>TRBD1|12|TRBJ1-2|TRBV18
ASSPPEGAGGYT
>-|13|TRBJ1-5|TRBV10-3
AISESQAGNQPQH
>TRBD2|13|TRBJ2-5|TRBV2
ASSTSGLVLETQY
>-|12|TRBJ1-2|TRBV21-1
ASSCLRTNYGYT
>-|13|TRBJ1-1|TRBV19
ASSIRRRLNTEAF
>TRBD2|15|TRBJ2-4|TRBV30
AWSVRGSRGGKNIQY
>TRBD2|14|TRBJ2-5|TRBV7-2
ASSSGSYSGRETQY
>-|11|-|TRBV2
ASNPGLRYEQY
>-|11|TRBJ2-3|TRBV9
ASSALGRDTQY
>-|13|TRBJ1-1|TRBV7-2
ASSVTGPGNTEAF
>-|12|TRBJ2-3|TRBV11-3
ASSLRVAPDTQY
>-|10|TRBJ2-5|TRBV6-1
ASRRGQETQY